The clone carrying this T cell receptor beta chain appeared once. Its antigen remains unidentified. The sample is drawn from a study of cytomegalovirus exposure and HLA in healthy donors. Study observations and caveats: Some TCR beta chains (more than 150 of them) were listed as cytomegalovirus-associated. A later analysis showed TCR association rates differing by HLA locus, peaking at DRB1 and lowest at HLA-C. Later on, an analysis tied approximately 15,000 TCR beta sequences to HLA alleles at 0.05 false discovery rate. Rarity held for most TCR sequences, but there were some public TCRs that occurred in many donors.

The CDR3 totals 15 residues. With 60 Vbeta and 13 Jbeta primers, the PCR was carried out. The protocol was immunoSEQ multiplex PCR, while the TCRdb copy is restricted to in-frame clones and leaves out a portion. This table holds 100,000 to 150,000 clones, about 86% found once. This chain links TRBV21-1 with TRBJ2-7; the table's D gene call, TRBD1, was not cross checked with the DNA. TRBV21-1 is labeled a pseudogene. This sequence originates from a woman in her thirties or forties in good health and CMV-seronegative. Sample: PBMCs. CDR3 sequence: CASRGFTTGSYEQYF. CDR3 coding DNA: TGTGCCAGCAGGGGCTTTACGACAGGATCCTACGAGCAGTACTTC.